This T cell receptor beta chain stems from a study of control samples from healthy donors and cancer patients. The assay was immunoSEQ multiplex PCR, and TCRdb's table has in-frame clones only and misses some. Of fewer than 120,000 clones in the sample, roughly 90% were seen once. Germline CDR1 is LNHDA and CDR2 is SQIVND (reference sequence). CDR3 length: 14 residues. V was clipped by 6 bases and J by 4 bases; unmatched bases: 6. The receptor was isolated from a woman aged 60-70 years with lung cancer. Sequenced material: PBMCs. This chain joins TRBV19 and TRBJ1-5; the match to TRBD1 covers 7 bases. CDR3 residues: CASRVGQRNQPQHF. The CDR3 DNA reads TGTGCCAGTAGGGTGGGACAGCGAAATCAGCCCCAGCATTTT. Variable domain in full (rest from reference TRBV19 and TRBJ1-5): DGGITQSPKYLFRKEGQNVTLSCEQNLNHDAMYWYRQDPGQGLRLIYYSQIVNDFQKGDIAEGYSVSREKKESFPLTVTSAQKNPTAFYLCASRVGQRNQPQHFGDGTRLSIL.